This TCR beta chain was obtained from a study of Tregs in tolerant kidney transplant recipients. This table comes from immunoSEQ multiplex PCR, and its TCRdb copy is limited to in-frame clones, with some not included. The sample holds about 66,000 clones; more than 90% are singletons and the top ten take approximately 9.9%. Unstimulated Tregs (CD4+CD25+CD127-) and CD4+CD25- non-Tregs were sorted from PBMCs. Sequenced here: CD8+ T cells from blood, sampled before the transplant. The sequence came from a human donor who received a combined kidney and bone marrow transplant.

CDR3 loop: CASTNGGRGEKLFF. The CDR3 coding sequence is TGTGCCAGTACCAACGGGGGGCGCGGAGAAAAACTGTTTTTT. The chain is built from TRBV19 and TRBJ1-4; D may be TRBD1 (6 bases). This CDR3 has 14 amino acids. The V gene's germline CDR1 is LNHDA and CDR2 SQIVND (reference sequence). V lost 7 bases and J 8 bases, leaving 17 bases between the germline ends.